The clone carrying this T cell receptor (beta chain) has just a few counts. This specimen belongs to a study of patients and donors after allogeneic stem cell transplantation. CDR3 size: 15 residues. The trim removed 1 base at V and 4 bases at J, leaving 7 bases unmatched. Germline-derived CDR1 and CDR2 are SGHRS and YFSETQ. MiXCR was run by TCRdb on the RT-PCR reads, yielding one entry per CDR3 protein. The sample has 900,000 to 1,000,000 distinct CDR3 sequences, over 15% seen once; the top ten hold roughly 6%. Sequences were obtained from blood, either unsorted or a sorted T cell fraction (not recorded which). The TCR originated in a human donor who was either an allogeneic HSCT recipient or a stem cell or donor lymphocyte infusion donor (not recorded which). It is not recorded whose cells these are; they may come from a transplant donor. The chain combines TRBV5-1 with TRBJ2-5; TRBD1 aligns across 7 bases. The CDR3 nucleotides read TGCGCCAGCAGCTTGTCCCTAACAGGGGTAGAGACCCAGTACTTC. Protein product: CASSLSLTGVETQYF. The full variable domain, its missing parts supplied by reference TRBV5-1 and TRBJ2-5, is KAGVTQTPRYLIKTRGQQVTLSCSPISGHRSVSWYQQTPGQGLQFLFEYFSETQRNKGNFPGRFSGRQFSNSRSEMNVSTLELGDSALYLCASSLSLTGVETQYFGPGTRLLVL.